These 26 T cell receptor beta chains share one sample of origin, sequenced in a study of blood T cell repertoires in COVID-19. Sequencing was performed with immunoSEQ multiplex PCR; in TCRdb, only in-frame clones are kept and a portion is missing. The sample includes 65,000 to 95,000 clones, around 80% of them seen just once. Sequencing was performed on peripheral blood. These receptors all stem from a man aged 55 to 70 with COVID-19, enrolled during active disease.

Turning to this clone: Other DNA sequences in the same sample also yield this CDR3. This chain joins TRBV18 and TRBJ2-3; 11 nucleotides align to TRBD2. The germline CDR1 and CDR2 sequences are KGHSH and LQKENI. The J segment lost 2 bases and the V segment lost 1 base, leaving 2 bases of the junction unmatched. The CDR3 is 16 amino acids. CDR3 bases: TGTGCCAGCTCACCACTAGCGGGGGGGACCACAGATACGCAGTATTTT. It yields the protein CASSPLAGGTTDTQYF.

The J gene is TRBJ1-3, the V gene TRBV7-8; D not certain. V lost 4 bases to trimming and J lost 9 bases, with 10 bases between them. CDR3 size: 12 residues. CDR1 and CDR2 (germline): SGHVS, FQNEAQ. This chain's CDR3 is CASSSPASTIYF. The DNA for the CDR3 is TGTGCCAGCAGCTCTCCCGCCAGCACCATATATTTT.

The V and J genes are TRBV5-6 and TRBJ1-2; the D gene is possibly TRBD1 (5 bases). V dropped 7 bases and J dropped 4 bases, with 17 bases sitting between them. The CDR3 runs to 14 residues. Per germline, CDR1 SGHDT and CDR2 YYEEEE. The CDR3 DNA is TGTGCCAGCGGTGAAGGGGCAAGGATCTATGGCTACACCTTC. It specifies CASGEGARIYGYTF.

The J gene is TRBJ2-1, the V gene TRBV29-1, with 14 bases aligning to TRBD2. Germline CDR1 reads SQVTM; CDR2 reads ANQGSEA. This CDR3 is 14 amino acids long. With V trimmed by 6 bases and J by 13 bases, 11 bases remained unmatched. CDR3 sequence (DNA): TGCAGCGTCGAGACTAGCGGGAGGGCCGGAGATCAGTTCTTC. It codes for CSVETSGRAGDQFF.

This clone was seen a few times. This chain links TRBV15 with TRBJ2-2; tentatively, D is TRBD1 (6 bases). CDR1 is LNHNV and CDR2 is YYDKDF in the germline V gene (reference sequence). V was shortened by 1 base and J by 4 bases, with 10 bases between the two germline ends. The CDR3 extends over 15 amino acids. The CDR3 loop reads CATSRGGLSTGELFF. In DNA form, the CDR3 reads TGTGCCACCAGCAGAGGGGGGCTGAGCACCGGGGAGCTGTTTTTT.

The gene calls are TRBV19 and TRBJ1-2; weak D call: TRBD1 (5 bases). Germline V gene data show CDR1 as LNHDA and CDR2 as SQIVND (reference sequence). Trimming removed 8 bases at V and 5 bases at J, with 21 bases between. This CDR3 is built from 15 residues. CDR3 sequence (DNA): TGTGCCAGTCAACCCTCAGAGGGACTTGGGTATGGCTACACCTTC. It yields the protein CASQPSEGLGYGYTF.

This clone was observed a single time. This sequence joins TRBV9 and TRBJ2-7, with TRBD1 matching over 11 bases. The CDR3 has 14 amino acids. Unmatched junction bases numbered 3, after V lost 3 bases and J lost 4 bases. Germline CDR1 is SGDLS and CDR2 is YYNGEE. The CDR3 spells CASSARDRGYEQYF. The CDR3 region has the DNA TGTGCCAGCAGCGCCCGGGACAGGGGGTACGAGCAGTACTTC. Looking up the rest from reference TRBV9 and TRBJ2-7 gives the full variable domain: DSGVTQTPKHLITATGQRVTLRCSPRSGDLSVYWYQQSLDQGLQFLIQYYNGEERAKGNILERFSAQQFPDLHSELNLSSLELGDSALYFCASSARDRGYEQYFGPGTRLTVT.

The chain carries TRBV27 and TRBJ2-5; 8 bases map to TRBD1. The CDR3 is made up of 16 amino acids. V shed 4 bases and J 5 bases; nucleotides not matched to a gene: 12. The germline V gene has CDR1 MNHEY and CDR2 SMNVEV (reference sequence). CDR3 bases: TGTGCCAGCAGTTCCAGGACAGGGTGGGATCGTGAGACCCAGTACTTC. It translates to CASSSRTGWDRETQYF.

The chain carries TRBV5-1 and TRBJ1-5; D gene uncertain. Germline values: CDR1 SGHRS, CDR2 YFSETQ. This CDR3 contains 14 residues. V was pared by 0 bases and J by 3 bases, with 7 bases between. This CDR3 reads CASSLGVDNQPQHF. For the CDR3, the DNA is TGCGCCAGCAGCTTGGGAGTAGACAATCAGCCCCAGCATTTT.

CDR3 in DNA: TGTGCCAGCAGCCGGGACACGGTTCCGGTTGAGCAGTACTTC. Its protein product is CASSRDTVPVEQYF. The chain joins TRBV6-2 or TRBV6-3 to TRBJ2-7, with D perhaps matching TRBD1 (6 bases). V lost 6 bases to trimming and J lost 7 bases, with 19 bases between them. The CDR3 is 14 residues long. The V gene's germline CDR1 is MNHEY and CDR2 SVGEGT.

V usage is TRBV13 and J usage is TRBJ2-1, with 7 bases matching TRBD2. Trimming cost V 4 bases and J 6 bases; bases outside gene matches: 3. This CDR3 has 13 amino acids. Germline V CDR1 and CDR2: PRHDT, FYEKMQ (reference sequence). CDR3 nucleotide sequence: TGTGCCAGCAGCTCGGGGGAGGGCAATGAGCAGTTCTTC. Translating gives CASSSGEGNEQFF. Looking up the rest from reference TRBV13 and TRBJ2-1 gives the full variable domain: AAGVIQSPRHLIKEKRETATLKCYPIPRHDTVYWYQQGPGQDPQFLISFYEKMQSDKGSIPDRFSAQQFSDYHSELNMSSLELGDSALYFCASSSGEGNEQFFGPGTRLTVL.

V and J are TRBV5-1 and TRBJ2-1; D possibly corresponds to TRBD1 (6 bases). V lost 3 bases and J 0 bases, leaving 10 bases between the germline ends. Germline V CDR1 and CDR2: SGHRS, YFSETQ. This CDR3 region has 15 residues. This chain's CDR3 is CASSSGHSSYNEQFF. As DNA, the CDR3 is TGCGCCAGCAGCTCGGGACATTCCTCCTACAATGAGCAGTTCTTC. The variable domain in full, completed from reference TRBV5-1 and TRBJ2-1, reads KAGVTQTPRYLIKTRGQQVTLSCSPISGHRSVSWYQQTPGQGLQFLFEYFSETQRNKGNFPGRFSGRQFSNSRSEMNVSTLELGDSALYLCASSSGHSSYNEQFFGPGTRLTVL.

The chain has TRBV3-1 (or the pseudogene TRBV3-2) and TRBJ1-2; D is perhaps TRBD1 (5 bases). With 4 bases removed from V and 4 bases from J, the gap between germline ends came to 13 bases. Looked up from germline, CDR1 is LGHDT and CDR2 is YNNKEL (reference sequence). The CDR3 spans 14 residues. The CDR3 is CASSPPGGIYGYTF. The DNA of the CDR3 is TGTGCCAGCAGCCCCCCGGGGGGGATCTATGGCTACACCTTC.

V usage is TRBV19 and J usage is TRBJ2-7, with TRBD2 matching 15 bases. In germline, CDR1 is LNHDA, CDR2 SQIVND (reference sequence). J gave up 0 bases and V 5 bases, and 5 bases lay outside the gene matches. This CDR3 contains 17 residues. The CDR3: CASSPGLAGGASYEQYF. The CDR3 bases are TGTGCCAGTAGTCCGGGACTAGCGGGAGGAGCCTCCTACGAGCAGTACTTC.

This rearrangement joins TRBV11-2 to TRBJ2-7; D remains unclear. Germline V lookup: CDR1 SGHAT, CDR2 FQNNGV. V lost 4 bases, J lost 2 bases, and 12 bases lay in between. This CDR3 is built from 14 residues. The CDR3, as DNA: TGTGCCAGCAGCTCGCGGCCGTACGCCTACGAGCAGTACTTC. This encodes CASSSRPYAYEQYF. Using reference TRBV11-2 and TRBJ2-7 for the parts outside the CDR3, the full variable domain is EAGVAQSPRYKIIEKRQSVAFWCNPISGHATLYWYQQILGQGPKLLIQFQNNGVVDDSQLPKDRFSAERLKGVDSTLKIQPAKLEDSAVYLCASSSRPYAYEQYFGPGTRLTVT.

This clone was picked up one time. The chain combines TRBV9 with TRBJ2-1, with 11 positions matching TRBD2. The CDR3 is 15 residues long. V trimming: 3 bases; J trimming: 2 bases; junction bases outside the gene matches: 1. CDR1 is SGDLS and CDR2 is YYNGEE in the germline V gene. The chain's CDR3 is CASSDSGRAYNEQFF. CDR3 nucleotide sequence: TGTGCCAGCAGCGATAGCGGGAGGGCCTACAATGAGCAGTTCTTC.

The chain joins TRBV19 to TRBJ1-1; D is perhaps TRBD1 (6 bases). V lost 4 bases, J lost 7 bases, and 16 bases lay in between. The CDR3 covers 14 residues. Germline-derived CDR1 and CDR2 are LNHDA and SQIVND (reference sequence). In nucleotides, the CDR3 is TGTGCCAGTAGTACTCCTACAGGGCTGCTTGAAGCTTTCTTT. It codes for CASSTPTGLLEAFF.

This clone was seen just once. The chain combines TRBV14 with TRBJ1-5, with D unresolved. Trimming removed 4 bases from V and 0 bases from J, with 7 bases in between. There are 14 residues in the CDR3. Per the germline V gene, CDR1 is SGHDN and CDR2 is FVKESK. CDR3 sequence reads: CASSRQDSNQPQHF. The CDR3 nucleotides are TGTGCCAGCAGCCGTCAGGATAGCAATCAGCCCCAGCATTTT.

The rearrangement links TRBV9 to TRBJ2-3, with D hard to call. The CDR3 length is 17 residues. Germline values: CDR1 SGDLS, CDR2 YYNGEE. V dropped 0 bases and J dropped 2 bases, with 16 bases sitting between them. For the CDR3, the DNA is TGTGCCAGCAGCGTAGGGGCATCAGCCAGCAACACAGATACGCAGTATTTT. Its protein product is CASSVGASASNTDTQYF.

The chain uses TRBV7-2 and TRBJ1-1, with a possible D match to TRBD1 (6 bases). V was trimmed by 1 base and J by 1 base, leaving 13 bases between them. The CDR3 is 16 amino acids. Germline V lookup: CDR1 SGHTA, CDR2 FQGNSA. CDR3 sequence: CASSLVALGANTEAFF. In DNA form, the CDR3 reads TGTGCCAGCAGCTTAGTAGCACTGGGGGCGAACACTGAAGCTTTCTTT.

This chain uses TRBV5-1 with TRBJ2-7; tentatively, D is TRBD1 (6 bases). The V and J ends lost 0 bases and 3 bases respectively, with 10 bases between them. Germline lookup yields CDR1 SGHRS and CDR2 YFSETQ. The CDR3 sequence is 14 residues long. The CDR3 sequence is CASSLDQGNYEQYF. The CDR3 bases are TGCGCCAGCAGCTTGGACCAGGGGAACTACGAGCAGTACTTC.

CDR3: CASSLSGAYTGELFF. The DNA of the CDR3 is TGTGCCAGCAGCTTATCAGGGGCTTACACCGGGGAGCTGTTTTTT. The rearrangement uses TRBV7-2 and TRBJ2-2; D may be TRBD1 (6 bases). The CDR3 extends over 15 amino acids. Trimming took off 2 bases at V and 3 bases at J, with 10 bases between the two ends. Germline V gene lookup returns CDR1 SGHTA and CDR2 FQGNSA.

The chain links TRBV5-6 to TRBJ2-1, with TRBD2 identical over 9 bases. V lost 4 bases and J lost 4; bases outside the gene matches: 3. The CDR3 totals 14 residues. Germline CDR1 is SGHDT and CDR2 is YYEEEE. CDR3 nucleotides: TGTGCCAGCAGCCCTAGCGGGGTATACAATGAGCAGTTCTTC. It yields the protein CASSPSGVYNEQFF. Using reference TRBV5-6 and TRBJ2-1 for the parts outside the CDR3, the full variable domain is DAGVTQSPTHLIKTRGQQVTLRCSPKSGHDTVSWYQQALGQGPQFIFQYYEEEERQRGNFPDRFSGHQFPNYSSELNVNALLLGDSALYLCASSPSGVYNEQFFGPGTRLTVL.

J is TRBJ1-5 and V is TRBV3-1 (or the pseudogene TRBV3-2); unclear D gene. The germline gives CDR1 LGHDT, CDR2 YNNKEL (reference sequence). Between the trimmed V and J ends, which lost 0 bases and 8 bases, there was a span of 8 bases. The length of the CDR3 is 13 residues. DNA for the CDR3: TGTGCCAGCAGCCAAGATCGAACAGAGCCCCAGCATTTT. This codes for CASSQDRTEPQHF.

This clone was found a few times. The V and J genes are TRBV15 and TRBJ1-1; tentative D call: TRBD1 (6 bases). The CDR3 sequence is 14 residues long. The ends were cut back, 0 bases at V and 8 bases at J, with 13 bases in the middle. CDR1 and CDR2 (germline): LNHNV, YYDKDF (reference sequence). This chain's CDR3 is CATSRDWGPDEAFF. CDR3 DNA: TGTGCCACCAGCAGAGATTGGGGGCCAGACGAAGCTTTCTTT.

The chain is built from TRBV27 and TRBJ2-3; 8 bases line up with TRBD2. The junction had 10 bases not matched to a gene; V was cut back by 10 bases and J by 4 bases. In germline, CDR1 is MNHEY, CDR2 SMNVEV (reference sequence). The CDR3 contains 14 residues. Here the CDR3 DNA reads TGTGCCACCCGGGATGACGGGGGGGCAGATACGCAGTATTTT. Translated, it gives CATRDDGGADTQYF.